A selection of T cell receptor beta chains follows, all from one sample in a study of cytotoxic CD8 clonotypes in ibrutinib-treated CLL. Produced via immunoSEQ multiplex PCR; TCRdb's table is partial and in-frame only. Seen here are just over 200,000 clones, more than 70% observed once, and the top ten hold about an eighth. Sequencing used PBMCs, obtained after 12 months of ibrutinib treatment. Every receptor here comes from a human donor with chronic lymphocytic leukemia. The CDR3 runs from the conserved cysteine through the conserved F or W. Each record gives: J gene, clone size, D gene, V gene, CDR3 protein, CDR3 DNA. D genes are given only for firm matches. Expanded clones get a size class; other rows say once, few or many, or leave the size out.

TRBJ2-1,once,TRBD2,TRBV27,CASSLVAGGPSNEQFF,TGTGCCAGCAGTTTAGTCGCGGGAGGGCCCTCTAATGAGCAGTTCTTC
TRBJ1-5,-,-,TRBV2,CASGQVEVRNQPQHF,TGTGCCAGCGGGCAGGTAGAGGTGCGGAATCAGCCCCAGCATTTT
TRBJ1-1,-,-,TRBV11-2,CASSLLWVANTEAFF,TGTGCCAGCAGCTTATTATGGGTCGCGAACACTGAAGCTTTCTTT
TRBJ1-2,-,-,TRBV27,CASSFRGGYGYTF,TGTGCCAGCAGTTTCAGGGGTGGCTATGGCTACACCTTC
TRBJ2-5,-,TRBD2,TRBV15,CATSVQRGGNQETQYF,TGTGCCACCAGCGTACAACGCGGGGGGAACCAAGAGACCCAGTACTTC
TRBJ1-6,once,-,TRBV6-6,CASSYSKGDSPLHF,TGTGCCAGCAGTTACTCGAAGGGGGATTCACCCCTCCACTTT
TRBJ2-2,-,-,TRBV28,CASSLSGNKPANTGELFF,TGTGCCAGCAGTTTATCGGGGAATAAGCCCGCGAACACCGGGGAGCTGTTTTTT
TRBJ2-7,-,-,TRBV18,CASSTSTYEQYF,TGTGCCAGCTCGACAAGTACCTACGAGCAGTACTTC
TRBJ2-4,once,TRBD2,TRBV19,CASSIDWGGVDIQYF,TGTGCCAGTAGTATAGATTGGGGAGGGGTGGACATTCAGTACTTC
TRBJ2-5,-,-,TRBV10-3,CAISESGVVRTQYF,TGTGCCATCAGTGAGTCCGGGGTAGTGAGAACCCAGTACTTC
TRBJ1-4,-,-,TRBV6-5,CASSRGPQEGRKLFF,TGTGCCAGCTCCCGCGGCCCCCAAGAAGGGCGGAAACTGTTTTTT
TRBJ1-2,-,-,TRBV18,CASSLGGGRSNYGYTF,TGTGCCAGCTCCCTCGGTGGCGGGCGATCTAACTATGGCTACACCTTC
TRBJ1-1,-,-,TRBV15,CATSSLGGNTEAFF,TGTGCCACCAGCAGCTTGGGGGGAAACACTGAAGCTTTCTTT
TRBJ1-1,-,-,TRBV29-1,CSVEPDSGGFGTEAFF,TGCAGCGTTGAACCCGACTCGGGGGGGTTTGGGACTGAAGCTTTCTTT
TRBJ2-7,-,TRBD2,TRBV9,CASSETLSGGESYEQYF,TGTGCCAGCAGCGAAACCCTCAGCGGGGGCGAGTCCTACGAGCAGTACTTC
TRBJ1-2,-,TRBD1,TRBV10-2,CASSRGRIGYTF,TGCGCCAGCAGCAGGGGGCGCATCGGCTACACCTTC
TRBJ2-7,-,-,TRBV15,CATSREPPRDEQYF,TGTGCCACCAGCAGAGAGCCCCCCAGGGACGAGCAGTACTTC
TRBJ1-1,-,-,TRBV28,CASSGTEAEAFF,TGTGCCAGCAGTGGGACGGAGGCGGAAGCTTTCTTT
TRBJ2-5,-,TRBD2,TRBV30,CAWSGTSGGAWETQYF,TGTGCCTGGAGTGGGACTAGCGGGGGGGCCTGGGAGACCCAGTACTTC
TRBJ1-2,-,-,TRBV5-4,CASSSTAFYGYTF,TGTGCCAGCAGCTCGACGGCCTTCTATGGCTACACCTTC
TRBJ2-7,-,TRBD1,TRBV19,CASSSWTGGESYEQYF,TGTGCCAGTAGTTCCTGGACAGGGGGCGAATCCTACGAGCAGTACTTC
TRBJ1-5,-,-,TRBV7-9,CASNMPRESNQPQHF,TGTGCCAGCAACATGCCAAGGGAATCCAATCAGCCCCAGCATTTT
TRBJ2-2,-,TRBD1,TRBV5-4,CASSTGVTTGELFF,TGTGCCAGCAGTACAGGGGTGACCACCGGGGAGCTGTTTTTT
TRBJ2-7,once,-,TRBV28,CASGGQVSEQYF,TGTGCCAGCGGGGGGCAGGTTAGCGAGCAGTACTTC
TRBJ1-4,-,-,TRBV28,CASNSGRSTANEKLFF,TGTGCCAGCAACTCGGGCAGGAGTACGGCTAATGAAAAACTGTTTTTT
TRBJ2-5,-,-,TRBV25-1,CASSDPRVETQYF,TGTGCCAGCAGTGACCCCAGGGTAGAGACCCAGTACTTC
TRBJ1-1,-,-,TRBV6-1,CASSELFWENTEAFF,TGTGCCAGCAGTGAACTTTTTTGGGAGAACACTGAAGCTTTCTTT
TRBJ2-5,-,-,TRBV18,CASWRASSAETQYF,TGTGCCAGCTGGCGGGCCTCAAGCGCGGAGACCCAGTACTTC
TRBJ1-3,-,-,TRBV10-3,CAISVRQGMNTIYF,TGTGCCATCAGTGTACGGCAGGGGATGAACACCATATATTTT
TRBJ1-1,-,-,TRBV7-9,CASSFPRGPNTEAFF,TGTGCCAGCAGCTTCCCACGAGGGCCGAACACTGAAGCTTTCTTT
TRBJ1-2,once,TRBD1,TRBV5-1,CASSQDRAGGYTF,TGCGCCAGCAGCCAGGACAGGGCGGGTGGCTACACCTTC
TRBJ2-3,-,-,TRBV4-1,CASSQDIGRGSTDTQYF,TGCGCCAGCAGCCAAGACATTGGTCGGGGTAGCACAGATACGCAGTATTTT
TRBJ1-2,-,TRBD1,TRBV18,CASSPPGQGAEGYTF,TGTGCCAGCTCACCACCCGGACAGGGGGCGGAGGGCTACACCTTC
TRBJ2-1,once,-,TRBV4-2,CASSPGNSYNEQFF,TGTGCCAGCAGCCCAGGGAACTCCTACAATGAGCAGTTCTTC
TRBJ2-6,-,TRBD2,TRBV5-1,CASSPPGTSYSGANVLTF,TGCGCCAGCAGCCCTCCCGGGACTAGTTATTCTGGGGCCAACGTCCTGACTTTC
TRBJ2-7,-,-,TRBV11-3,CASSSTERGSYEQYF,TGTGCCAGCAGCTCCACCGAACGGGGATCCTACGAGCAGTACTTC
TRBJ2-5,-,TRBD1,TRBV7-3,CASSLTHGTGEETQYF,TGTGCCAGCAGCTTAACCCACGGGACAGGCGAAGAGACCCAGTACTTC
TRBJ2-2,-,-,TRBV6-5,CASRARINTGELFF,TGTGCCAGCAGGGCCCGTATAAACACCGGGGAGCTGTTTTTT
TRBJ1-1,-,-,TRBV6-5,CASSLGTGREGKAFF,TGTGCCAGCAGTTTAGGTACAGGTAGAGAGGGGAAGGCTTTCTTT
TRBJ2-7,-,-,TRBV29-1,CSVAPDISYEQYF,TGCAGCGTTGCTCCGGACATCTCCTACGAGCAGTACTTC
TRBJ1-1,-,-,TRBV5-4,CASNEDTPEAFF,TGTGCCAGCAATGAGGACACCCCTGAAGCTTTCTTT
TRBJ2-7,-,-,TRBV10-3,CAINPTEKGYEQYF,TGTGCCATCAACCCGACGGAAAAAGGCTACGAGCAGTACTTC
TRBJ2-5,-,-,TRBV5-5,CASSTHGPMETQYF,TGTGCCAGCAGCACCCACGGCCCCATGGAGACCCAGTACTTC
TRBJ1-1,-,-,TRBV28,CASSWTVPLNTEAFF,TGTGCCAGCAGCTGGACAGTTCCCTTAAACACTGAAGCTTTCTTT
TRBJ2-3,-,-,TRBV5-1,CASSRSPGSSTDTQYF,TGCGCCAGCAGCCGAAGCCCGGGATCCAGCACAGATACGCAGTATTTT
TRBJ1-4,-,-,TRBV12-5,CASGLVRTRGTNEKLFF,TGTGCTAGTGGTTTGGTACGTACACGGGGAACTAATGAAAAACTGTTTTTT
TRBJ2-1,-,-,TRBV5-6,CASSLSPDFNEQFF,TGTGCCAGCAGCTTGAGCCCGGACTTCAATGAGCAGTTCTTC
TRBJ1-1,-,TRBD1,TRBV9,CASGGQGRTEAFF,TGTGCCAGCGGCGGACAGGGACGGACTGAAGCTTTCTTT
TRBJ1-2,-,TRBD1,TRBV5-4,CASSLGTGPFQNAGYTF,TGTGCCAGCAGCTTGGGGACAGGACCCTTCCAAAATGCGGGCTACACCTTC
TRBJ2-1,few,TRBD2,TRBV23-1,CASSQYGPAGGPYNEQFF,TGCGCCAGCAGTCAATATGGGCCAGCGGGAGGGCCCTACAATGAGCAGTTCTTC
TRBJ1-2,many,TRBD1,TRBV19,CASSPRPGTGNYGYTF,TGTGCCAGTAGTCCCCGTCCCGGGACAGGGAACTATGGCTACACCTTC
TRBJ2-7,-,-,TRBV6-5,CASSYQGRTYEQYF,TGTGCCAGCAGTTACCAGGGACGAACGTATGAGCAGTACTTC
TRBJ2-5,-,-,TRBV4-1,CASSQGWGTGETQYF,TGCGCCAGCAGCCAAGGGTGGGGCACCGGGGAGACCCAGTACTTC
TRBJ1-2,once,-,TRBV27,CASSLISGPLYGYTF,TGTGCCAGCAGTTTAATCTCGGGGCCCCTCTATGGCTACACCTTC
TRBJ2-1,once,TRBD2,TRBV5-4,CASSRWEGFQNEQFF,TGTGCCAGCAGCCGGTGGGAGGGTTTCCAAAATGAGCAGTTCTTC
TRBJ2-5,-,-,TRBV7-9,CASSPQGPETQYF,TGTGCCAGCAGTCCCCAGGGGCCGGAGACCCAGTACTTC
TRBJ2-7,-,TRBD1,TRBV18,CASSGDRSSYEQYF,TGTGCCAGCTCGGGGGACAGGTCGTCCTACGAGCAGTACTTC